Following are 25 T cell receptor beta chains from one sample sequenced in a study of T cells after yellow fever vaccination. TCRdb reprocessed the 5' RACE reads via MiXCR and lists one record per CDR3 protein. The data hold hundreds of thousands of distinct CDR3 sequences, with 21% observed a single time. This material consisted of PBMCs, taken about 20 days after the first yellow fever vaccination. The receptors were gathered from a young man who received the YFV17D yellow fever vaccine.

The V call is TRBV7-2, the J call TRBJ2-3; D may be TRBD2 (6 bases). This CDR3 region has 15 residues. Germline CDR1 reads SGHTA; CDR2 reads FQGNSA. V shed 1 base and J shed 2 bases, with 10 bases lying between them. The CDR3 DNA reads TGTGCCAGCAGCTTAGGTCCTAGCGTCACAGATACGCAGTATTTT. Its translation: CASSLGPSVTDTQYF. The variable domain in full, completed from reference TRBV7-2 and TRBJ2-3, reads GAGVSQSPSNKVTEKGKDVELRCDPISGHTALYWYRQSLGQGLEFLIYFQGNSAPDKSGLPSDRFSAERTGGSVSTLTIQRTQQEDSAVYLCASSLGPSVTDTQYFGPGTRLTVL.

The V gene is TRBV7-3, the J gene TRBJ2-7; D remains ambiguous. Germline-derived CDR1 and CDR2 are SGHTA and FQGTGA. This CDR3 spans 14 amino acids. Trimming took off 0 bases at V and 3 bases at J, with 9 bases between the two ends. This CDR3 is CASSLTPGGYEQYF. The CDR3 nucleotides are TGTGCCAGCAGCTTAACGCCGGGTGGCTACGAGCAGTACTTC. Complete variable domain (other parts from reference TRBV7-3 and TRBJ2-7): GAGVSQTPSNKVTEKGKYVELRCDPISGHTALYWYRQSLGQGPEFLIYFQGTGAADDSGLPNDRFFAVRPEGSVSTLKIQRTERGDSAVYLCASSLTPGGYEQYFGPGTRLTVT.

The chain joins TRBV15 to TRBJ1-1; D unresolved. The CDR3 has 14 amino acids. Germline-derived CDR1 and CDR2 are LNHNV and YYDKDF (reference sequence). Trimming took 1 base from V and 1 from J, leaving 7 bases between them. The chain's CDR3 is CATSRVYGNTEAFF. CDR3 bases: TGTGCCACCAGCAGAGTATACGGGAACACTGAAGCTTTCTTT.

This rearrangement joins TRBV4-1 to TRBJ1-2; D is possibly TRBD1 (5 bases). Trimming removed 0 bases from V and 3 bases from J, with 14 bases in between. The CDR3 runs 16 residues. CDR1 and CDR2 (germline): MGHRA, YSYEKL. CDR3 sequence (DNA): TGCGCCAGCAGCCAAGACCCCGTGGGGGATCACTATGGCTACACCTTC. Translation gives CASSQDPVGDHYGYTF.

This clonotype was recorded a few times. The rearrangement links TRBV12-3 or TRBV12-4 to TRBJ1-6, with D possibly being TRBD1 (6 bases). The CDR3 extends over 14 amino acids. The V gene lost 5 bases and the J gene lost 6 bases, with 11 bases spanning the gap. CDR3 protein: CASSPGRGNSPLHF. The CDR3 DNA sequence: TGTGCCAGCAGTCCCGGCAGGGGTAATTCACCCCTCCACTTT.

The table lists this clonotype with a few counts. The chain joins TRBV6-1 to TRBJ1-2; D might be TRBD1 (6 bases). Trimming left V 11 bases short and J 8 bases short, with 27 bases between. This CDR3 is built from 15 residues. Germline CDR1 is MNHNS and CDR2 is SASEGT. CDR3 region: CAAMRLGQGRFGYTF. In DNA, the CDR3 is TGTGCCGCCATGAGGCTGGGGCAGGGGAGGTTCGGCTACACCTTC.

J is TRBJ1-1 and V is TRBV7-2; maybe TRBD1 (6 bases). This CDR3 region has 11 residues. V was trimmed by 5 bases and J by 10 bases, leaving 11 bases between them. Germline CDR1 reads SGHTA; CDR2 reads FQGNSA. This CDR3 is CASSVGTRAFF. The CDR3 region has the DNA TGTGCCAGCAGCGTTGGGACACGAGCTTTCTTT. Variable domain in full (rest from reference TRBV7-2 and TRBJ1-1): GAGVSQSPSNKVTEKGKDVELRCDPISGHTALYWYRQSLGQGLEFLIYFQGNSAPDKSGLPSDRFSAERTGGSVSTLTIQRTQQEDSAVYLCASSVGTRAFFGQGTRLTVV.

This clonotype has just a few counts. The rearrangement links TRBV12-3 or TRBV12-4 to TRBJ2-1, with 9 bases that match TRBD2. The junction had 5 bases not matched to a gene; V was cut back by 5 bases and J by 3 bases. The CDR3 spans 15 residues. CDR3 residues: CASSETSGYYNEQFF. CDR3 DNA: TGTGCCAGCAGTGAGACTAGCGGATACTACAATGAGCAGTTCTTC.

The chain is built from TRBV4-2 and TRBJ2-1; tentatively, D is TRBD2 (6 bases). Between the trimmed V and J ends, which lost 4 bases and 0 bases, there was a span of 16 bases. The CDR3 covers 17 residues. Germline values: CDR1 LGHNA, CDR2 YNFKEQ. The CDR3 here is CASSPRRLGSSYNEQFF. The CDR3 nucleotides are TGTGCCAGCAGCCCTCGGCGCCTCGGGAGCTCCTACAATGAGCAGTTCTTC.

This chain links TRBV7-2 with TRBJ1-2, with TRBD1 matching 9 bases. V was pared by 5 bases and J by 2 bases, with 12 bases of the junction left unmatched. Germline V CDR1 and CDR2: SGHTA, FQGNSA. The CDR3 runs 17 residues. CDR3 bases: TGTGCCAGCAGCACCGGGACAGGGTTAATCAGCAACTATGGCTACACCTTC. It is translated as CASSTGTGLISNYGYTF.

The chain couples TRBV5-1 to TRBJ1-6; the D gene is possibly TRBD1 (5 bases). V shed 0 bases and J shed 7 bases, with 11 bases lying between them. CDR1 and CDR2 (germline): SGHRS, YFSETQ. The CDR3 totals 15 residues. DNA of the CDR3: TGCGCCAGCAGCTTGGAGCAGGGCAAAAATTCACCCCTCCACTTT. Protein sequence: CASSLEQGKNSPLHF. Full variable domain (missing parts from reference TRBV5-1 and TRBJ1-6): KAGVTQTPRYLIKTRGQQVTLSCSPISGHRSVSWYQQTPGQGLQFLFEYFSETQRNKGNFPGRFSGRQFSNSRSEMNVSTLELGDSALYLCASSLEQGKNSPLHFGNGTRLTVT.

J is TRBJ1-2 and V is TRBV3-1; D unresolved. V lost 3 bases and J 8 bases, leaving 10 bases between the germline ends. CDR1 and CDR2 from the germline V gene are LGHDT and YNNKEL (reference sequence). The CDR3 is made up of 12 amino acids. CDR3: CASSHRTGGYTF. As DNA, the CDR3 is TGTGCCAGCAGCCACCGGACGGGGGGCTACACCTTC.

Many counts were recorded for this clonotype. J is TRBJ2-7 and V is TRBV10-2; 8 bases fit TRBD2. The V gene end was trimmed by 2 bases and the J gene end by 1 base; junction bases not matched to a gene: 1. The germline CDR1 and CDR2 sequences are WSHSY and SAAADI. CDR3 size: 14 residues. CDR3 DNA: TGCGCCAGCAGTGAGGTAGCGGGGTCCTACGAGCAGTACTTC. Amino acids: CASSEVAGSYEQYF.

The chain carries TRBV6-4 and TRBJ2-1; D uncertain. Trimming shortened V by 0 bases and J by 0 bases, and 3 bases separated the two germline ends. The CDR3 has 14 residues. Germline V gives CDR1 MRHNA, CDR2 SNTAGT. The CDR3 region has the DNA TGTGCCAGCAGTGACTCAGGCTCCTACAATGAGCAGTTCTTC. This encodes CASSDSGSYNEQFF.

The table lists this clonotype with a few counts. This chain links TRBV6-4 with TRBJ2-3, with 9 bases matching TRBD1. The V segment lost 2 bases and the J segment 0 bases; nucleotides outside the gene matches: 0. This CDR3 contains 15 residues. Germline CDR1 reads MRHNA; CDR2 reads SNTAGT. CDR3 in amino acids: CASSDGQGSTDTQYF. CDR3 coding DNA: TGTGCCAGCAGTGACGGACAGGGGAGCACAGATACGCAGTATTTT.

The chain joins TRBV12-3 or TRBV12-4 to TRBJ2-3; 7 nucleotides match TRBD2. Losses at the gene ends were 5 bases for V and 2 bases for J; bases not matched to a gene: 7. The CDR3 contains 15 residues. CDR3 DNA: TGTGCCAGCAGTCCGAGAGCGGGGATCACAGATACGCAGTATTTT. Protein sequence: CASSPRAGITDTQYF.

The chain links TRBV5-4 to TRBJ2-5; TRBD2 might be the D (5 bases). The CDR3 covers 13 residues. Trimming removed 5 bases from V and 5 bases from J, with 13 bases in between. Germline lookup yields CDR1 SGHNT and CDR2 YYREEE (reference sequence). The CDR3 DNA follows: TGTGCCAGCAGAGTTCGGGATGAGGAGACCCAGTACTTC. Residues: CASRVRDEETQYF. The variable domain in full, completed from reference TRBV5-4 and TRBJ2-5, reads ETGVTQSPTHLIKTRGQQVTLRCSSQSGHNTVSWYQQALGQGPQFIFQYYREEENGRGNFPPRFSGLQFPNYSSELNVNALELDDSALYLCASRVRDEETQYFGPGTRLLVL.

The chain has TRBV20-1 and TRBJ2-5; 8 bases map to TRBD1. V trimming: 0 bases; J trimming: 5 bases; junction bases outside the gene matches: 5. The CDR3 totals 14 residues. Germline CDR1 and CDR2: DFQATT and SNEGSKA (reference sequence). The CDR3 sequence: CSARDVTGDETQYF. The DNA of the CDR3 is TGCAGTGCTAGAGATGTGACAGGGGACGAGACCCAGTACTTC.

The chain joins TRBV6-1 to TRBJ1-2; D may be TRBD1 (6 bases). The germline gives CDR1 MNHNS, CDR2 SASEGT. V dropped 4 bases and J dropped 5 bases, with 11 bases sitting between them. CDR3 length: 13 amino acids. DNA of the CDR3: TGTGCCAGCAGTGCAGGGGCGGAATATGGCTACACCTTC. Protein product: CASSAGAEYGYTF.

The V and J genes are TRBV24-1 and TRBJ2-1; a possible D gene is TRBD1 (7 bases). The CDR3 is 16 residues long. The germline V gene encodes CDR1 KGHDR and CDR2 SFDVKD. Trimming pared 0 bases from V and 10 bases from J, leaving 18 bases between. Here the CDR3 reads CATSDLGVGGRGEQFF. CDR3 nucleotide sequence: TGTGCCACCAGTGATTTGGGGGTAGGGGGCCGGGGGGAGCAGTTCTTC.

There are a few counts of this clonotype. The CDR3 here is CASSYDREKLFF. CDR3 coding DNA: TGTGCCAGCAGTTACGACAGGGAAAAACTGTTTTTT. The chain has TRBV6-5 and TRBJ1-4; possible D gene TRBD1, 6 bases. Trimming removed 2 bases from V and 8 bases from J, with 6 bases in between. Germline loops: CDR1 MNHEY, CDR2 SVGAGI. The CDR3 runs to 12 residues.

This clonotype was observed a few times. The J gene is TRBJ2-2, the V gene TRBV5-1; no reliable D call. This CDR3 is 14 amino acids long. In germline, CDR1 is SGHRS, CDR2 YFSETQ. V was cut by 4 bases and J by 3 bases, with 10 bases left in between. The CDR3 is CASSPDPDTGELFF. In DNA, the CDR3 is TGCGCCAGCAGCCCGGACCCAGACACCGGGGAGCTGTTTTTT.

The chain uses TRBV7-2 and TRBJ2-3; TRBD2 matches at 7 bases. CDR1 SGHTA and CDR2 FQGNSA come from the germline V gene. The CDR3 runs to 15 residues. V shed 6 bases and J 4 bases; nucleotides not matched to a gene: 10. CDR3 DNA: TGTGCCAGCAGTCCCCCCCCAGGGAGGGCAGATACGCAGTATTTT. Residues: CASSPPPGRADTQYF.

This clonotype has more than one count but fewer than ten. The chain has TRBV6-5 and TRBJ2-3; 8 positions match TRBD1. This CDR3 comprises 15 residues. Germline V gene lookup returns CDR1 MNHEY and CDR2 SVGAGI. With 0 bases clipped from V and 1 base from J, the junction kept 0 bases outside the gene matches. The CDR3 DNA reads as TGTGCCAGCAGTTACTCGGGACAGGGCACAGATACGCAGTATTTT. Its translation is CASSYSGQGTDTQYF.

J is TRBJ2-5 and V is TRBV5-4; TRBD2 might be the D (6 bases). Trimming shortened V by 0 bases and J by 1 base, and 19 bases separated the two germline ends. This CDR3 is built from 18 residues. Germline CDR1 reads SGHNT; CDR2 reads YYREEE (reference sequence). The CDR3 reads CASSLGLGGTSIQETQYF. The DNA of the CDR3 is TGTGCCAGCAGCTTGGGGTTGGGGGGAACTTCAATCCAAGAGACCCAGTACTTC.